These 11 T cell receptor beta chains share one sample of origin, sequenced in a study of CD8 T cells in Susac syndrome. RNA amounts of 0.5 to 1 ug underwent reverse transcription with random hexamers. TCRdb redid the calling of the immunoSEQ multiplex PCR reads with MiXCR, one entry per CDR3 protein. The data show 75,000 to 100,000 distinct CDR3 sequences, with more than 85% seen just once and roughly 0.5% held by the top ten. The sequencing sample was made of CD8+ T cells from PBMCs. These receptors came from a human donor with Susac syndrome.

The V and J genes are TRBV13 and TRBJ2-7, with a tentative D call TRBD1 (5 bases). Per the germline V gene, CDR1 is PRHDT and CDR2 is FYEKMQ (reference sequence). Trimming left V 5 bases short and J 5 bases short, with 16 bases between. CDR3 length equals 14 residues. In nucleotides, the CDR3 is TGTGCCAGCAGCCATGGGGCTACCCGGGACGAGCAGTACTTC. It yields the protein CASSHGATRDEQYF.

This clonotype came up a few times. The chain uses TRBV30 and TRBJ1-1, with D tentatively TRBD1 (5 bases). The CDR3 has 14 amino acids. V was trimmed by 0 bases and J by 11 bases, leaving 19 bases between them. Germline CDR1 GTSNPN, CDR2 SVGIG (reference sequence). CDR3 residues: CAWSVTAPGGEAFF. Here the CDR3 DNA reads TGTGCCTGGAGTGTGACAGCGCCGGGGGGTGAGGCTTTCTTT.

The sample holds a few counts of this clonotype. The V gene is TRBV27, the J gene TRBJ2-7; 13 bases are a match to TRBD2. This CDR3 region has 14 residues. V trimming: 2 bases; J trimming: 6 bases; junction bases outside the gene matches: 1. The germline V gene encodes CDR1 MNHEY and CDR2 SMNVEV (reference sequence). The CDR3 protein is CASSLTSGRGEQYF. The CDR3 region has the DNA TGTGCCAGCAGTTTAACTAGCGGGAGGGGCGAGCAGTACTTC.

A few counts support this clonotype. This rearrangement joins TRBV30 to TRBJ2-3, with D possibly matching TRBD2 (6 bases). The V gene lost 4 bases and the J gene lost 1 base, with 12 bases spanning the gap. CDR1 is GTSNPN, CDR2 SVGIG, per germline (reference sequence). This CDR3 spans 14 amino acids. CDR3 protein: CAWTGLIGTDTQYF. The CDR3 bases are TGTGCCTGGACGGGACTGATTGGCACAGATACGCAGTATTTT.

The CDR3 loop reads CASRGLSGPDTDTQYF. The CDR3 nucleotides are TGTGCCAGCAGGGGCTTGAGCGGCCCGGACACAGATACGCAGTATTTT. This sequence joins TRBV12-3 or TRBV12-4 and TRBJ2-3; a possible D gene is TRBD2 (5 bases). There are 16 residues in the CDR3. Trimming pared 6 bases from V and 2 bases from J, leaving 18 bases between.

V and J are TRBV5-1 and TRBJ2-1, with D perhaps matching TRBD1 (6 bases). Germline-derived CDR1 and CDR2 are SGHRS and YFSETQ. V lost 4 bases and J lost 2, with 16 bases in between. This CDR3 comprises 16 residues. The CDR3 loop reads CASSEPKGVTYNEQFF. Here the CDR3 DNA reads TGCGCCAGCAGCGAACCAAAGGGGGTTACCTACAATGAGCAGTTCTTC.

This clonotype was seen a few times. The rearrangement joins TRBV28 to TRBJ2-6; 7 bases line up with TRBD2. Germline assignment: CDR1 MDHEN and CDR2 SYDVKM. With 5 bases clipped from V and 1 base from J, the junction kept 5 bases outside the gene matches. CDR3 length: 16 amino acids. In DNA form, the CDR3 reads TGTGCCAGCAGTGGCCTGCGGGGGTCTGGGGCCAACGTCCTGACTTTC. Translated, it gives CASSGLRGSGANVLTF.

The V gene is TRBV20-1, the J gene TRBJ1-2; no clear D gene. The CDR3 has 15 residues. V was trimmed by 3 bases and J by 3 bases, leaving 17 bases between them. Per germline, CDR1 DFQATT and CDR2 SNEGSKA (reference sequence). The CDR3 DNA follows: TGCAGTGCTAGTTGGACTGATAGCGCTGACTATGGCTACACCTTC. Its protein is CSASWTDSADYGYTF.

The rearrangement joins TRBV2 to TRBJ1-1, with D perhaps TRBD1 (5 bases). The CDR3 totals 13 residues. V dropped 7 bases and J dropped 0 bases, with 9 bases sitting between them. CDR1 is SNHLY, CDR2 FYNNEI, per germline. DNA of the CDR3: TGTGCCAGCAAGGGACCGATGAACACTGAAGCTTTCTTT. Its translation is CASKGPMNTEAFF.

This clonotype was counted once. CDR3 in amino acids: CASSYSLNTGELFF. In DNA form, the CDR3 reads TGTGCCAGCAGTTACTCACTCAACACCGGGGAGCTGTTTTTT. This sequence joins TRBV6-2 or TRBV6-3 and TRBJ2-2; D is uncertain. The ends were cut back, 0 bases at V and 2 bases at J, with 4 bases in the middle. Per germline, CDR1 MNHEY and CDR2 SVGEGT. This CDR3 has 14 amino acids.

The CDR3 coding sequence is TGCGCCAGCAGCCAAGATCACCTAGGGAACACTGAAGCTTTCTTT. Its translation is CASSQDHLGNTEAFF. This chain joins TRBV4-1 and TRBJ1-1, with D hard to call. The germline V gene encodes CDR1 MGHRA and CDR2 YSYEKL. The CDR3 runs 15 residues. V dropped 0 bases and J dropped 1 base, with 9 bases sitting between them.